Listed below are T cell receptor beta chains from one sample, sequenced in a study of beta chain features in type 1 diabetes. Generated by immunoSEQ multiplex PCR, the TCRdb table keeps only in-frame clones and is missing some. The repertoire holds 300,000 to 400,000 clones, 10% to 15% seen once, with 0.017% in the top ten. Source material: naive CD4+ T cells from blood. Receptors originate from a young man in good health. CDR3s include the opening cysteine and the closing phenylalanine or tryptophan. A D gene is named only where the DNA matches it firmly. Rows may omit the clone size; those that give it use once, few, many or a size class.

V gene	J gene	D gene	clone size	CDR3 DNA	CDR3 protein
TRBV4-2	TRBJ1-2	TRBD1	NA	TGTGCCAGCAGCTACGGGGGACAGGGTGGCTATGGCTACACCTTC	CASSYGGQGGYGYTF
TRBV7-2	TRBJ1-2	NA	NA	TGTGCCAGCAGCCCCTATAGAACAGGGAATGGCTACACCTTC	CASSPYRTGNGYTF
TRBV15	TRBJ2-7	TRBD1	few	TGTGCCACCAGCAGTCGGGGACAGTTTAGCGAGCAGTACTTC	CATSSRGQFSEQYF
TRBV5-4	TRBJ2-3	TRBD2	NA	TGTGCCAGCAGCTTGCCTAGCGGGTCTAGCACAGATACGCAGTATTTT	CASSLPSGSSTDTQYF
TRBV18	TRBJ1-5	NA	NA	TGTGCCAGCTCACCGGGAGGGGATCAGCCCCAGCATTTT	CASSPGGDQPQHF
TRBV2	TRBJ2-7	NA	few	TGTGCCTCAACGGCACAGGGCCCTAAGTACGAGCAGTACTTC	CASTAQGPKYEQYF
TRBV5-4	TRBJ2-3	NA	NA	TGTGCCAGCAGCTTGTATCTTACTAGCTCCTCAGATACGCAGTATTTT	CASSLYLTSSSDTQYF
TRBV9	TRBJ2-2	TRBD2	NA	TGTGCCAGCAGCGGGGGGGCTCGACTAGCGGGGTACACCGGGGAGCTGTTTTTT	CASSGGARLAGYTGELFF
TRBV7-8	TRBJ2-2	NA	few	TGTGCCAGCAGCCCCAGGGTAAACACCGGGGAGCTGTTTTTT	CASSPRVNTGELFF
TRBV30	TRBJ1-3	NA	NA	TGTGCCTGGAGCTCCCCGGGACACAGCTCTGGAAACACCATATATTTT	CAWSSPGHSSGNTIYF